This TCR beta chain was recorded in a study of blood T cell repertoires in COVID-19. For the study at large: The United States, Italy and Spain supplied acute and convalescent COVID-19 samples. The analysed material was cDNA or gDNA that came from T cells, B-cell-depleted T cells, or PBMCs.

Under the authors' procedure: Using reference gene primer amplification, nucleated cell counts were estimated. Produced via immunoSEQ multiplex PCR; TCRdb's table is partial and in-frame only. That table furnishes V, J and clone size, whereas the DNA furnished D and trimming. The table shows roughly 72,000 clones, with 85% to 90% occurring only once. The source material was peripheral blood. This TCR was sampled from a human donor in a cohort sampled during active COVID-19.

CDR3 DNA: TGCGCCAGCAGTGAGGGTCGACTAGCGGCAACAGATACGCAGTATTTT. It yields the protein CASSEGRLAATDTQYF. The chain is built from TRBV10-1 and TRBJ2-3, with TRBD2 identical over 9 bases. Germline V lookup: CDR1 WNHNN, CDR2 SYGVQD (reference sequence). Trimming at V came to 2 bases and at J to 3 bases, leaving 6 bases not matched to a gene. There are 16 residues in the CDR3.